A single sample is the source of the 7 T cell receptor beta chains below, sequenced in a study of blood T cell repertoires in COVID-19. Profiled with immunoSEQ multiplex PCR; TCRdb holds only in-frame clones, not every one. The table lists approximately 260,000 clones, approximately 86% of them singletons. Material: peripheral blood. These receptors were collected from an elderly woman with active or convalescent COVID-19.

V is TRBV29-1 and J is TRBJ1-1; no firm D call. This CDR3 spans 13 amino acids. Trimming left V 3 bases short and J 1 base short, with 9 bases between. The germline V gene encodes CDR1 SQVTM and CDR2 ANQGSEA. CDR3 DNA: TGCAGCGTTGATTTTCGGGAGAACACTGAAGCTTTCTTT. Amino acid sequence: CSVDFRENTEAFF.

A few counts support this clone. One junction end disagrees with the germline gene, perhaps due to a read error. V and J are TRBV7-7 and TRBJ1-3, with 9 bases lining up with TRBD1. Germline V gene sequence: CDR1 SSHAT, CDR2 FNYEAQ (reference sequence). The CDR3 runs to 15 residues. The CDR3 loop reads CASSSGTGSGNTIYF. The CDR3 bases are TGTGCTAGCAGCTCCGGGACAGGGTCTGGAAACACCATATATTTT.

V and J are TRBV11-2 and TRBJ2-2; D gene unclear. V was shortened by 0 bases and J by 6 bases, with 11 bases between the two germline ends. The length of the CDR3 is 15 residues. Germline CDR1 reads SGHAT; CDR2 reads FQNNGV. CDR3 amino acids: CASSLDPGAAGELFF. The DNA of the CDR3 is TGTGCCAGCAGCTTAGATCCAGGTGCCGCCGGGGAGCTGTTTTTT.

The chain carries TRBV24-1 and TRBJ2-7; 8 bases align to TRBD1. The J segment lost 6 bases and the V segment lost 11 bases, leaving 11 bases of the junction unmatched. The CDR3 has 13 amino acids. CDR1 KGHDR and CDR2 SFDVKD come from the germline V gene. The CDR3 protein is CAIGQGQRAEQYF. The CDR3 coding sequence is TGTGCCATCGGACAGGGCCAAAGGGCCGAGCAGTACTTC.

This clone was picked up a small number of times. V and J are TRBV5-1 and TRBJ2-7, with TRBD2 matching over 10 bases. V shed 1 base, J shed 7 bases, and the junction held 17 bases outside the gene matches. Germline V lookup: CDR1 SGHRS, CDR2 YFSETQ. This CDR3 region has 18 residues. CDR3 coding DNA: TGCGCCAGCAGCTTGATTGCTAGCGGGAGAGAGGGGGGGTTTGAGCAGTACTTC. This translates into CASSLIASGREGGFEQYF.

The rearrangement uses TRBV4-2 and TRBJ2-1; 10 nucleotides line up with TRBD2. The CDR3 runs to 16 residues. In germline, CDR1 is LGHNA, CDR2 YNFKEQ. With 0 bases clipped from V and 8 bases from J, the junction kept 7 bases outside the gene matches. The CDR3 nucleotides read TGTGCCAGCAGCCAAGATCTAGCGGGAGTCGTAGATGAGCAGTTCTTC. Translation gives CASSQDLAGVVDEQFF.

V is TRBV3-1 (or the pseudogene TRBV3-2) and J is TRBJ1-2; possibly TRBD1 for D (5 bases). The CDR3 is 12 residues long. The V end was cut by 3 bases, the J end by 10 bases, with 12 bases between. Per germline, CDR1 LGHDT and CDR2 YNNKEL (reference sequence). CDR3 DNA sequence: TGTGCCAGCAGCCAGGGAGGGGCCATCTACACCTTC. The encoded protein is CASSQGGAIYTF.